One sample yielded the 3 T cell receptor beta chains listed below, sequenced in a study of blood T cells in healthy people across ages. Next came a second PCR, run for about 6 to 12 cycles, which used a sample-barcoded 5' primer along with a J-beta primer mix. TCRdb ran MiXCR on the 5' RACE reads and lists one entry per CDR3 protein. This sample has some 1.5 million distinct CDR3 sequences, with roughly 27% found just once. Material for sequencing was blood. All receptors derive from a woman in her 30s in good health.

This clonotype has only a few counts. The chain links TRBV20-1 to TRBJ2-1; possible D gene TRBD2, 6 bases. The end of the DNA fits TRBJ2-7 better, so the J call may be wrong. Germline V lookup: CDR1 DFQATT, CDR2 SNEGSKA (reference sequence). CDR3 length equals 14 residues. The CDR3 sequence: CSANTQRGYNEQYF. DNA for the CDR3: TGCAGTGCTAACACTCAACGGGGGTACAATGAGCAGTACTTC.

The J gene is TRBJ1-4, the V gene TRBV28; 8 positions agree with TRBD1. CDR1 is MDHEN, CDR2 SYDVKM, per germline. V dropped 4 bases and J dropped 14; count of bases not matched to a gene: 12. CDR3 length equals 14 residues. The CDR3 nucleotides are TGTGCCAGCAGTTCGGGACAGGTGGCCACCTTGCTGTTTTTT. It yields the protein CASSSGQVATLLFF.

V and J are TRBV6-1 and TRBJ2-1; tentative D call: TRBD2 (6 bases). V was pared by 2 bases and J by 7 bases, with 15 bases between. The germline V gene has CDR1 MNHNS and CDR2 SASEGT. CDR3 length: 15 residues. The DNA for the CDR3 is TGTGCCAGCAGTGAATTAGCGGCTTCGATTAATGAGCAGTTCTTC. Residues: CASSELAASINEQFF.